This TCR beta chain derives from a study of T cells in Graves' hyperthyroidism and ophthalmopathy. The overall study: Upon initial diagnosis and before any treatment, peripheral blood was collected. The study's findings and limits: Blood also showed most of the thyroid clonotypes that were expanded above 0.001.

V dropped 0 bases and J dropped 3 bases, with 10 bases sitting between them. The CDR3 sequence is 14 residues long. Germline V gene data show CDR1 as SGHKS and CDR2 as YYEKEE (reference sequence). Criteria for exclusion of patients were uncontrolled infection, other autoimmune disease, pregnancy or lactation. Source material for PBMCs was over 7.5 ml fresh peripheral blood. RNA transcripts provided the source from which TCR beta CDR3 regions were amplified. Researchers ran a first-round RT-PCR on the TCR CDR3 using the HTBI primer set. TCRdb called the multiplex PCR reads again in MiXCR, with one record for every CDR3 protein. The sample lists approximately 590,000 distinct CDR3 sequences; more than 15% were seen once. Many counts were recorded for this clonotype. The antigen is unknown.

The chain couples TRBV5-5 to TRBJ2-7; D is unresolved. The clonotype comes from a woman in her twenties or thirties with Graves' hyperthyroidism. Sequencing was carried out using blood. CDR3 in amino acids: CASSLGGGVYEQYF. The CDR3 nucleotides are TGTGCCAGCAGCTTGGGCGGTGGGGTCTACGAGCAGTACTTC.